Presented here are 8 T cell receptor beta chains from one specimen sequenced in a study of blood T cell repertoires in COVID-19. Here immunoSEQ multiplex PCR was the method, and the copy in TCRdb shows in-frame clones only, minus some. The data show nearly 45,000 clones, with approximately 80% seen just once and 11% to 15% held by the top ten. The sequenced sample was peripheral blood. The source of these receptors is a human donor in a cohort sampled during active COVID-19.

This clone was detected only once. V usage is TRBV6-1 and J usage is TRBJ2-7; a weak D match, TRBD1 (5 bases). Germline V gene data show CDR1 as MNHNS and CDR2 as SASEGT. CDR3 size: 14 residues. V was shortened by 3 bases and J by 3 bases, with 12 bases between the two germline ends. CDR3 region: CASSELTGHYEQYF. DNA of the CDR3: TGTGCCAGCAGTGAGCTCACAGGCCACTACGAGCAGTACTTC.

The J gene is TRBJ2-3, the V gene TRBV28, with 14 bases identical to TRBD2. The CDR3 covers 16 residues. Germline trimming cut 5 bases from V and 4 bases from J; bases unmatched to any gene: 5. In germline, CDR1 is MDHEN, CDR2 SYDVKM. DNA of the CDR3: TGTGCCAGCAGTCGCGGGACTAGCGGGAGCGCAGATACGCAGTATTTT. This sequence encodes CASSRGTSGSADTQYF.

This chain links TRBV29-1 with TRBJ2-7; 9 nucleotides line up with TRBD2. Trimming removed 6 bases from V and 4 bases from J; junction bases left unmatched: 7. CDR3 length: 13 residues. The germline V gene has CDR1 SQVTM and CDR2 ANQGSEA. The CDR3 region is CSVQLAGFYEQYF. In DNA form, the CDR3 reads TGCAGCGTACAACTAGCGGGTTTTTACGAGCAGTACTTC.

The chain links TRBV6-6 to TRBJ2-1, with D perhaps matching TRBD2 (5 bases). This CDR3 has 16 amino acids. Between the trimmed V and J ends, which lost 5 bases and 0 bases, there was a span of 14 bases. The germline CDR1 and CDR2 sequences are MNHNY and SVGAGI (reference sequence). In DNA, the CDR3 is TGTGCCAGCAGTAGGCCGAGCGGAAGCTCCTACAATGAGCAGTTCTTC. This translates into CASSRPSGSSYNEQFF.

The genes are TRBV6-2 or TRBV6-3 and TRBJ2-7, with a tentative D call TRBD1 (6 bases). V lost 5 bases and J 7 bases, leaving 18 bases between the germline ends. CDR1 is MNHEY and CDR2 is SVGEGT in the germline V gene. The CDR3 spans 14 residues. CDR3 in amino acids: CASSRPTGLGEQYF. The CDR3 region has the DNA TGTGCCAGCAGTCGACCTACAGGGTTAGGGGAGCAGTACTTC.

The gene calls are TRBV5-1 and TRBJ2-2; TRBD2 matches at 11 bases. The V gene end was trimmed by 3 bases and the J gene end by 7 bases; junction bases not matched to a gene: 20. CDR3 size: 20 residues. Germline CDR1 and CDR2: SGHRS and YFSETQ. In DNA, the CDR3 is TGCGCCAGCAGCTGGACACCACTAGCGGGAGTATCCGGGGGAGGCGGGGAGCTGTTTTTT. Translation: CASSWTPLAGVSGGGGELFF. The whole variable domain, remainder taken from reference TRBV5-1 and TRBJ2-2, is KAGVTQTPRYLIKTRGQQVTLSCSPISGHRSVSWYQQTPGQGLQFLFEYFSETQRNKGNFPGRFSGRQFSNSRSEMNVSTLELGDSALYLCASSWTPLAGVSGGGGELFFGEGSRLTVL.

The chain employs TRBV11-2 and TRBJ2-1; perhaps TRBD2 as D (6 bases). CDR3 size: 15 residues. In germline, CDR1 is SGHAT, CDR2 FQNNGV. V was shortened by 1 base and J by 2 bases, with 9 bases between the two germline ends. As DNA, the CDR3 is TGTGCCAGCAGCTTAGGGGGAGGAACCTACAATGAGCAGTTCTTC. This gives the protein CASSLGGGTYNEQFF.

This chain joins TRBV7-2 and TRBJ2-3; 8 nucleotides line up with TRBD1. With 5 bases clipped from V and 4 bases from J, the junction kept 5 bases outside the gene matches. Germline CDR1 is SGHTA and CDR2 is FQGNSA. The CDR3 consists of 14 residues. DNA for the CDR3: TGTGCCAGCAGCCCAACAGGGGGAGCAGATACGCAGTATTTT. This translates into CASSPTGGADTQYF.